These 8 T cell receptor beta chains were all obtained from the same sample, sequenced in a study of tumor and adjacent non-tumor tissue in lung cancer (dated by TCRdb to 2016 to 2019). Libraries were built with multiplex PCR. Sequencer: Illumina HiSeq 2500. TCRbeta libraries were constructed through three rounds of nested PCR with primers (Table S4) according to protocols modified from ARM-PCR. TCRdb redid the processing of the public reads, applying fastp at Q25 and MiXCR, and retained in-frame beta chains. Identical CDR3 proteins give one entry, which carries the most common genes and DNA. The sample has approximately 150,000 distinct CDR3 sequences on record, around 61% of them singletons. 15% to 20% of the sample goes to the ten largest clones. RNA was extracted from bulk unsorted tissue and checked for quality with a NanoDrop ND-1000 and an Agilent 2100. The material sequenced was lung tumor tissue. All receptors come from a man aged 55 to 70 with small cell lung cancer.

In its sample, this clonotype was seen a few times. Since a much larger clone is just one base distant, this may be a read error. The chain is built from TRBV6-1 and TRBJ2-3; D is unclear. CDR1 and CDR2 from the germline V gene are MNHNS and SASEGT. The CDR3 is made up of 13 amino acids. As DNA, the CDR3 is TGTGTCAGCAGGCCGGCCTTCCTCGATACGCAGTATTTT. This codes for CVSRPAFLDTQYF.

Remarks on this clonotype: An end of the junction differs from the germline gene, which may be a read error. The chain is built from TRBV12-3 or TRBV12-4 and TRBJ2-7; D gene ambiguous. CDR3 length equals 13 residues. This CDR3 reads CASSLIRPYEQYF. The CDR3 coding sequence is TGTGCCAGCAGTTTAATCCGCCCCTACGAGCAATACTTC.

Details on this clonotype: It may be a read error: a sequence one base away is much more abundant. This is likely a read error, given that the CDR3 carries no conserved phenylalanine or tryptophan at its end. The rearrangement uses TRBV6-5 and TRBJ1-5; maybe TRBD1 (5 bases). V gave up 5 bases and J gave up 1 base, with 15 bases separating them. CDR1 is MNHEY, CDR2 SVGAGI, per germline. The CDR3 contains 16 residues. The CDR3 DNA follows: TGTGCCAGCAGTCCCCTGGGGGGAATAAGCAATCAGCCCCAGCATTTA. Its protein product is CASSPLGGISNQPQHL.

The J gene is TRBJ1-1, the V gene TRBV11-2; D remains unclear. Deletions cut 9 bases from V and 1 base from J, with 18 bases between. Germline V gene data show CDR1 as SGHAT and CDR2 as FQNNGV. The CDR3 consists of 15 residues. CDR3 DNA sequence: TGTGCCAGGAACTTAGGCCTGGGAGCGAACACTGAAGCTTTCTTT. This encodes CARNLGLGANTEAFF.

This clonotype was counted many times. V is TRBV11-2 and J is TRBJ1-6, with D possibly matching TRBD1 (5 bases). The CDR3 spans 14 residues. V was trimmed by 3 bases and J by 10 bases, leaving 13 bases between them. Germline CDR1 is SGHAT and CDR2 is FQNNGV. The CDR3: CASSFLKGWSPLHF. The CDR3 bases are TGTGCCAGCAGCTTCCTCAAGGGGTGGTCACCCCTCCACTTT.

Of note for this clonotype: A much more abundant neighbour one base away suggests this may be a read error. The rearrangement links TRBV12-3 or TRBV12-4 to TRBJ2-1; D perhaps matches TRBD2 (6 bases). V was cut by 0 bases and J by 10 bases, with 13 bases left in between. CDR3 size: 14 residues. The DNA of the CDR3 is TGTGCCAGCAGTTTAGCCGGGAGCGCTAAAGAGCAGTTCTTC. Amino acids: CASSLAGSAKEQFF.

This clonotype was observed a few times. CDR3 DNA: TGTGTGAGCAGCCAACTTACTATTACTAGCGGGATTAACTACAATGAGCAGTTCTTC. Its protein is CVSSQLTITSGINYNEQFF. V is TRBV11-2 and J is TRBJ2-1; 10 nucleotides align to TRBD2. Germline V gene lookup returns CDR1 SGHAT and CDR2 FQNNGV. The CDR3 has 19 residues.

Remarks on this clonotype: The germline gene is not matched at one end of the junction; a read error may be the cause. The chain couples TRBV29-1 to TRBJ2-1; TRBD2 agrees at 10 bases. Per the germline V gene, CDR1 is SQVTM and CDR2 is ANQGSEA. The CDR3 spans 15 residues. CDR3 in DNA: TGTAGCGTCATCTTGGCTAGCGGGAGAGACAATGAGCAGTTCTTC. This encodes CSVILASGRDNEQFF.